This TCR beta chain was recovered during a study of OX40 agonist ivuxolimab in advanced cancers. Whole-study context: The study reported partial responses in three patients: one hepatocellular carcinoma, two cutaneous melanoma. Study-wide results and caveats: CD4+ T cells averaged fewer expanded clones than CD8+ T cells. At doses 0.1 to 3.0 mg/kg, CD4+ and CD8+ clones expanded.

This CDR3 region has 13 residues. In germline, CDR1 is SGHNT, CDR2 YYREEE (reference sequence). The germline V and J ends were trimmed by 4 bases and 3 bases, with 8 bases remaining between them. About this clone: Antigen specificity is unknown.

Clones were sequenced by immunoSEQ multiplex PCR, and TCRdb holds only the in-frame ones, with some missing. The sample has around 70,000 clones; roughly four fifths are singletons. The sample in question was CD4+ or CD8+ T cells sorted from blood, obtained in a trial of the OX40 agonist ivuxolimab. This receptor was taken from an adult with an advanced solid tumor such as melanoma, head and neck, liver or kidney cancer. The rearrangement uses TRBV5-4 and TRBJ2-1, with D tentatively TRBD2 (6 bases). CDR3 nucleotides: TGTGCCAGCAGCCTGGACTACTACAATGAGCAGTTCTTC. This codes for CASSLDYYNEQFF.